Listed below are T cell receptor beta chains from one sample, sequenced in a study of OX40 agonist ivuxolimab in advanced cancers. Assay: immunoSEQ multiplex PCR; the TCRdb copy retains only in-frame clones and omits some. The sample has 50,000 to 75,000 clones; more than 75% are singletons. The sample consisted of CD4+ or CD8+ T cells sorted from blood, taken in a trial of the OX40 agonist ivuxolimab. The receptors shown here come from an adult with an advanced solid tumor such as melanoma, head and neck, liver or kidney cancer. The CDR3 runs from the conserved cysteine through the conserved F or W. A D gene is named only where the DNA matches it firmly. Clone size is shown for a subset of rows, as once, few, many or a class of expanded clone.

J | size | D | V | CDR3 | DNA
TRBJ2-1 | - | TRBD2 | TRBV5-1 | CASSISGGAYNEQFF | TGCGCCAGCAGCATTAGCGGGGGGGCCTACAATGAGCAGTTCTTC
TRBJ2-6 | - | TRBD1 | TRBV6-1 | CASRTGEAGANVLTF | TGTGCCAGCAGGACAGGGGAGGCTGGGGCCAACGTCCTGACTTTC
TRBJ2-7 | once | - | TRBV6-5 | CASSTENEQYF | TGTGCCAGCAGTACGGAGAACGAGCAGTACTTC
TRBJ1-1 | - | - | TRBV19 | CASSEIGRNTGKTEAFF | TGTGCCAGTAGTGAAATTGGGCGGAATACAGGAAAGACTGAAGCTTTCTTT
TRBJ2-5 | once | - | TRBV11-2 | CASSLDGRLEETQYF | TGTGCCAGCAGCTTAGACGGAAGACTAGAAGAGACCCAGTACTTC
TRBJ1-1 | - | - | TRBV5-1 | CASSFGPLGVGSTEAFF | TGCGCCAGCAGCTTTGGTCCTTTAGGGGTGGGAAGCACTGAAGCTTTCTTT
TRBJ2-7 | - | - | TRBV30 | CAWSEVSSYEQYF | TGTGCCTGGAGTGAGGTTAGCTCCTACGAGCAGTACTTC
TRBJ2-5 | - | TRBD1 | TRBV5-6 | CASSLAGGGATQYF | TGTGCCAGCAGCTTGGCAGGGGGCGGTGCTACCCAGTACTTC
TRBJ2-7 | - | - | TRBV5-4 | CASSYIGQRSNEQYF | TGTGCCAGCAGTTACATAGGACAGCGAAGCAACGAGCAGTACTTC
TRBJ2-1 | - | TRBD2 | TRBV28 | CASRPSGGGYNEQFF | TGTGCCAGCAGACCCAGCGGGGGAGGGTACAATGAGCAGTTCTTC
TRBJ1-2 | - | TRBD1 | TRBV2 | CASSERTGANYGYTF | TGTGCCAGCAGTGAGAGGACAGGGGCGAACTATGGCTACACCTTC
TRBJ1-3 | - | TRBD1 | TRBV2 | CASRGWDRFGGTIYF | TGTGCCAGCAGAGGCTGGGACAGGTTCGGTGGGACCATATATTTT
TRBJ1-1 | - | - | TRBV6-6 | CASSYPDRNTEAFF | TGTGCCAGCAGTTACCCCGACAGGAACACTGAAGCTTTCTTT
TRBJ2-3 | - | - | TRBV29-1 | CTMRRDTDTQYF | TGCACCATGAGGAGGGACACAGATACGCAGTATTTT
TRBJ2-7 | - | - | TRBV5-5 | CASSIVYEQYF | TGTGCCAGCAGCATAGTCTACGAGCAGTACTTC
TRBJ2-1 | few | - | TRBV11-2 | CASSLRPNRDEQFF | TGTGCCAGCAGCTTACGACCAAACCGGGATGAGCAGTTCTTC
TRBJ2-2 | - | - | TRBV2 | CASSRTPRGELFF | TGTGCCAGCAGCCGGACCCCGCGCGGGGAGCTGTTTTTT
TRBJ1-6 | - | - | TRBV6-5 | CASSYRGQSPLHF | TGTGCCAGCAGTTACAGGGGCCAGTCACCCCTCCACTTT
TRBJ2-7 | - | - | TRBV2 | CASNQPFSYEQYF | TGTGCCAGCAACCAACCCTTCAGCTACGAGCAGTACTTC
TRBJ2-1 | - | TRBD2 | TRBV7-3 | CASSPSGGGANEQFF | TGTGCCAGCAGCCCAAGCGGCGGGGGGGCCAATGAGCAGTTCTTC
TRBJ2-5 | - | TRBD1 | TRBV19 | CASSSYPGQGAGETQYF | TGTGCCAGTAGTTCCTACCCGGGACAGGGGGCTGGAGAGACCCAGTACTTC
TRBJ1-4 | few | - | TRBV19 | CASRIDRQGEKLFF | TGTGCCAGTAGGATTGACAGGCAGGGGGAAAAACTGTTTTTT
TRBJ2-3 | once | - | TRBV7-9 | CASSFPGASQYF | TGTGCCAGCAGCTTTCCGGGGGCTTCGCAGTATTTT
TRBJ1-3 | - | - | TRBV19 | CASSTPRFSGNTIYF | TGTGCCAGTAGTACTCCCAGGTTCTCTGGAAACACCATATATTTT
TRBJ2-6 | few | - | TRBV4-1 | CASSQGGSGANVLTF | TGCGCCAGCAGCCAGGGGGGATCTGGGGCCAACGTCCTGACTTTC
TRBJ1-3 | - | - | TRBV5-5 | CASSFEGGTSLSGNTIYF | TGTGCCAGCAGCTTCGAAGGGGGTACATCTCTGTCTGGAAACACCATATATTTT
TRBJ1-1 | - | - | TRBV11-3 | CASSLLPNTEAFF | TGTGCCAGCAGCTTACTCCCCAACACTGAAGCTTTCTTT
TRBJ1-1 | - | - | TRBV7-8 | CASSAGGVRSEAFF | TGTGCCAGCAGCGCCGGGGGCGTTCGGTCTGAAGCTTTCTTT
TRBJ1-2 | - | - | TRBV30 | CAWSNRTGPIGGYTF | TGTGCCTGGAGTAACCGAACTGGTCCGATCGGGGGCTACACCTTC
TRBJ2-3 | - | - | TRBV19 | CASSIDGFTDTQYF | TGTGCCAGTAGTATAGATGGCTTCACAGATACGCAGTATTTT
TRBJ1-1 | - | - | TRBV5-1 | CASSLYRTDNTEAFF | TGCGCCAGCAGCTTGTACCGGACGGACAACACTGAAGCTTTCTTT
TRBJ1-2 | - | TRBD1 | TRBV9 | CASSVDLTGVNGYTF | TGTGCCAGCAGCGTAGATTTGACAGGGGTGAATGGCTACACCTTC
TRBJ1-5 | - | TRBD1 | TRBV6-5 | CASSLLDRVNQPQHF | TGTGCCAGCAGCCTCCTGGACAGGGTGAATCAGCCCCAGCATTTT
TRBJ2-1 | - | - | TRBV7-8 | CASSLSLEQFF | TGTGCCAGCAGCTTATCCCTAGAGCAGTTCTTC
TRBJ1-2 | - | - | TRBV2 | CASSAAGIYGYTF | TGTGCCAGCAGTGCCGCGGGGATCTATGGCTACACCTTC
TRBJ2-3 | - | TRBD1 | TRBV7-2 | CASSFRTGDKTDTQYF | TGTGCCAGCAGCTTCCGGACAGGGGATAAAACAGATACGCAGTATTTT
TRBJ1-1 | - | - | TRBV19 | CASLGQMNTEAFF | TGTGCCAGCCTCGGACAGATGAACACTGAAGCTTTCTTT
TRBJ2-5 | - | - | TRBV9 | CASSVGGETQYF | TGTGCCAGCAGCGTAGGGGGAGAGACCCAGTACTTC
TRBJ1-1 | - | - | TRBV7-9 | CASSWRRDTEAFF | TGTGCCAGCAGCTGGCGTAGGGACACTGAAGCTTTCTTT
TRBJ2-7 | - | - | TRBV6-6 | CASSLGDQTYEQYF | TGTGCCAGCAGCCTTGGGGACCAAACCTACGAGCAGTACTTC
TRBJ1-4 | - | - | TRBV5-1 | CASSQGSTNEKLFF | TGCGCCAGCAGCCAGGGCTCAACTAATGAAAAACTGTTTTTT
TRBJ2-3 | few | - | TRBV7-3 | CASSRDLLGDTQYF | TGTGCCAGCAGCCGAGACCTCCTGGGAGATACGCAGTATTTT
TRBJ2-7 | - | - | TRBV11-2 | CASSLRGAVYEQYF | TGTGCCAGCAGCTTACGTGGAGCAGTCTACGAGCAGTACTTC
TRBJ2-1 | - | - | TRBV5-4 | CASSLGRTNEQFF | TGTGCCAGCAGCTTGGGTCGTACGAATGAGCAGTTCTTC